This entry lists 17 T cell receptor beta chains sequenced from one sample in a study of cytomegalovirus exposure and HLA in healthy donors. Clones were sequenced by immunoSEQ multiplex PCR, and TCRdb holds only the in-frame ones, with some missing. The sample lists about 360,000 clones, roughly 89% occurring once. The sequenced material came from PBMCs. These receptors all come from a young woman in good health and CMV-seronegative.

The chain couples TRBV7-6 to TRBJ2-7, with unresolved D. This CDR3 comprises 12 residues. Germline V gene sequence: CDR1 SGHVS, CDR2 FNYEAQ. Trimming pared 3 bases from V and 9 bases from J, leaving 12 bases between. CDR3 protein: CASSLSGPWQYF. The DNA for the CDR3 is TGTGCCAGCAGCTTGTCTGGGCCGTGGCAGTACTTC.

V usage is TRBV18 and J usage is TRBJ2-6, with 10 bases fitting TRBD1. CDR1 and CDR2 (germline): KGHSH, LQKENI. This CDR3 is 18 amino acids long. Germline trimming cut 6 bases from V and 0 bases from J; bases unmatched to any gene: 8. This CDR3 reads CASSIKTGGSSGANVLTF. CDR3 sequence (DNA): TGTGCCAGCTCCATCAAGACAGGGGGCAGCTCTGGGGCCAACGTCCTGACTTTC.

A note on this clone: A junction boundary mismatches the germline segment, possibly from a read error. V is TRBV5-6 and J is TRBJ2-7, with 7 bases fitting TRBD1. CDR3 size: 12 residues. Germline-derived CDR1 and CDR2 are SGHDT and YYEEEE. The CDR3 here is CASSLRTGESLF. The CDR3 DNA reads as TGTGCCAGCAGCTTACGGACAGGCGAATCGCTCTTC.

V and J are TRBV7-9 and TRBJ1-6; D remains ambiguous. Germline values: CDR1 SEHNR, CDR2 FQNEAQ (reference sequence). Trimming removed 11 bases at V and 10 bases at J, with 15 bases between. The CDR3 runs to 12 residues. CDR3 in amino acids: CAARRGSSPLHF. The CDR3 nucleotides read TGTGCCGCCCGTCGGGGAAGCTCACCCCTCCACTTT.

The rearrangement uses TRBV28 and TRBJ2-5; 12 bases line up with TRBD2. The CDR3 is 15 residues long. The ends lost 6 bases at V and 5 bases at J; junction bases unmatched: 7. CDR1 is MDHEN, CDR2 SYDVKM, per germline. The CDR3 DNA reads as TGTGCCAGCAGCCCACTAGCGGGGGGACGGGAGACCCAGTACTTC. Translated: CASSPLAGGRETQYF.

V usage is TRBV28 and J usage is TRBJ2-5; 7 positions agree with TRBD2. CDR1 MDHEN and CDR2 SYDVKM come from the germline V gene. V dropped 7 bases and J dropped 5; count of bases not matched to a gene: 10. The CDR3 runs to 14 residues. The chain's CDR3 is CASTPSGTGETQYF. In DNA, the CDR3 is TGTGCCAGCACCCCAAGCGGGACGGGGGAGACCCAGTACTTC.

The chain is built from TRBV5-1 and TRBJ2-3; D is undetermined. The CDR3 covers 14 residues. Germline CDR1 reads SGHRS; CDR2 reads YFSETQ. V dropped 0 bases and J dropped 4 bases, with 9 bases sitting between them. CDR3 amino acids: CASSLGGSSDTQYF. In DNA, the CDR3 is TGCGCCAGCAGCTTGGGAGGTTCGTCAGATACGCAGTATTTT.

The genes are TRBV4-2 and TRBJ1-1; tentatively, D is TRBD1 (5 bases). The germline V and J ends were trimmed by 4 bases and 0 bases, with 12 bases remaining between them. Germline CDR1 is LGHNA and CDR2 is YNFKEQ. CDR3 length: 15 amino acids. CDR3 DNA: TGTGCCAGCAGCCCAAGGGGAGGGGTGAACACTGAAGCTTTCTTT. It translates to CASSPRGGVNTEAFF.

The chain carries TRBV14 and TRBJ2-1, with 9 bases lining up with TRBD1. There are 15 residues in the CDR3. The junction had 5 bases not matched to a gene; V was cut back by 4 bases and J by 4 bases. Looked up from germline, CDR1 is SGHDN and CDR2 is FVKESK. As DNA, the CDR3 is TGTGCCAGCAGCCTCCAGACAGGGGGATACAATGAGCAGTTCTTC. Translated: CASSLQTGGYNEQFF. Full variable domain (rest looked up from reference TRBV14 and TRBJ2-1): EAGVTQFPSHSVIEKGQTVTLRCDPISGHDNLYWYRRVMGKEIKFLLHFVKESKQDESGMPNNRFLAERTGGTYSTLKVQPAELEDSGVYFCASSLQTGGYNEQFFGPGTRLTVL.

V and J are TRBV2 and TRBJ1-5, with 8 positions matching TRBD1. The CDR3 contains 18 residues. Germline V gene data show CDR1 as SNHLY and CDR2 as FYNNEI. V was clipped by 5 bases and J by 2 bases; unmatched bases: 14. In DNA form, the CDR3 reads TGTGCCAGCAGTCAATTGGACAGGGTCGATGTGGGCAATCAGCCCCAGCATTTT. Translating it yields CASSQLDRVDVGNQPQHF.

The chain uses TRBV6-1 and TRBJ2-2, with 7 bases matching TRBD2. With V trimmed by 6 bases and J by 5 bases, 6 bases remained unmatched. CDR1 and CDR2 from the germline V gene are MNHNS and SASEGT. This CDR3 comprises 14 residues. The CDR3, as DNA: TGTGCCAGCAGGGTTGGGAGGGTGACCGGGGAGCTGTTTTTT. It translates to CASRVGRVTGELFF.

The chain combines TRBV27 with TRBJ1-2; no definite D call. The CDR3 loop spans 13 amino acids. Trimming took 0 bases from V and 6 from J, leaving 8 bases between them. CDR1 is MNHEY and CDR2 is SMNVEV in the germline V gene (reference sequence). CDR3 in DNA: TGTGCCAGCAGTTTATCATTCACAGATGGCTACACCTTC. Protein product: CASSLSFTDGYTF.

The chain recombines TRBV7-6 with TRBJ2-1; 12 nucleotides align to TRBD2. J lost 9 bases, V lost 1 base, and 7 bases had no gene match. Germline CDR1 reads SGHVS; CDR2 reads FNYEAQ. CDR3 length: 16 amino acids. CDR3 DNA: TGTGCCAGCAGCTTAGTGCTAGCGGGGGGGGTCGGTGAGCAGTTCTTC. Amino acids: CASSLVLAGGVGEQFF.

The V and J genes are TRBV6-5 and TRBJ2-1; a possible D gene is TRBD1 (6 bases). CDR1 is MNHEY and CDR2 is SVGAGI in the germline V gene. This CDR3 contains 15 residues. Trimming left V 1 base short and J 8 bases short, with 15 bases between. CDR3 amino acids: CASSYLGGLVDEQFF. CDR3 sequence (DNA): TGTGCCAGCAGTTACTTAGGGGGTCTCGTAGATGAGCAGTTCTTC.

V and J are TRBV28 and TRBJ2-7; D possibly corresponds to TRBD2 (6 bases). Trimming removed 1 base at V and 2 bases at J, with 15 bases between. CDR3 length equals 16 residues. CDR1 is MDHEN and CDR2 is SYDVKM in the germline V gene. CDR3 coding DNA: TGTGCCAGCAGTTTATCCGGGAGAGATTTAGCCTACGAGCAGTACTTC. Its protein product is CASSLSGRDLAYEQYF.

For this clone: This sample also contains other DNA sequences that code for the same CDR3. The V and J genes are TRBV28 and TRBJ2-7; 13 nucleotides line up with TRBD2. J gave up 4 bases and V 5 bases, and 2 bases lay outside the gene matches. The CDR3 is 14 amino acids. CDR1 is MDHEN, CDR2 SYDVKM, per germline. As DNA, the CDR3 is TGTGCCAGCAGTAGACTAGCGGGAGGTTACGAGCAGTACTTC. Translation gives CASSRLAGGYEQYF.

The chain joins TRBV5-1 to TRBJ2-7; D is ambiguous. CDR3 size: 12 residues. The V end was cut by 1 base, the J end by 3 bases, with 5 bases between. Germline V gives CDR1 SGHRS, CDR2 YFSETQ. The CDR3 region is CASSLSGYEQYF. CDR3 coding DNA: TGCGCCAGCAGCTTGTCGGGCTACGAGCAGTACTTC. Full variable domain (rest looked up from reference TRBV5-1 and TRBJ2-7): KAGVTQTPRYLIKTRGQQVTLSCSPISGHRSVSWYQQTPGQGLQFLFEYFSETQRNKGNFPGRFSGRQFSNSRSEMNVSTLELGDSALYLCASSLSGYEQYFGPGTRLTVT.